These T cell receptor beta chains were read from a single sample in a study of CD8+CD57+ T cells in acquired aplastic anemia. TCRdb itself ran the reads through MiXCR, one entry per CDR3 protein. The repertoire includes under 350,000 distinct CDR3 sequences, 56% of them detected once, and under 1.5% sits in the top ten. Sequencing used sorted CD4+, CD8+, or CD8+CD57+ T cells (not recorded which) from PBMCs. Receptors originate from a human donor with aplastic anemia. CDR3s include the opening cysteine and the closing phenylalanine or tryptophan. A D gene is named only where the DNA matches it firmly. Not every row has a clone size; where given, it reads once, few, many or a size class.

D gene,J gene,clone size,V gene,CDR3 protein,CDR3 DNA
TRBD1,TRBJ2-7,.,TRBV20-1,CSVPGQGGDEQYF,TGCAGTGTTCCGGGACAGGGGGGGGACGAGCAGTACTTC
TRBD1,TRBJ2-5,once,TRBV9,CASSVDAWAGGSETQYF,TGTGCCAGCAGCGTAGACGCTTGGGCAGGGGGCTCGGAGACCCAGTACTTC
TRBD1,TRBJ1-1,.,TRBV7-2,CASSHDGTGATEAFF,TGTGCCAGCTCCCATGATGGGACAGGGGCCACTGAAGCTTTCTTT
TRBD2,TRBJ2-7,.,TRBV9,CASSLGGLASYEQYF,TGTGCCAGCAGCCTTGGGGGACTAGCGAGCTACGAGCAGTACTTC
TRBD1,TRBJ1-2,.,TRBV19,CASRKDRDYGYTF,TGTGCCAGTAGAAAAGACAGGGACTATGGCTACACCTTC
.,TRBJ2-3,.,TRBV25-1,CASSEYEGSWGLGDTQYF,TGTGCCAGCAGTGAATATGAGGGCTCGTGGGGGCTGGGGGATACGCAGTATTTT
TRBD2,TRBJ2-7,many,TRBV7-9,CASSGPGTRGSYEQYF,TGTGCCAGCAGCGGCCCCGGGACTAGGGGATCCTACGAGCAGTACTTC
.,TRBJ2-5,.,TRBV4-2,CASSQGLQETQYF,TGTGCCAGCAGCCAAGGTCTACAAGAGACCCAGTACTTC
.,TRBJ1-4,.,TRBV7-9,CASSLASRGREKLFF,TGTGCCAGCAGCTTAGCTTCCAGGGGACGTGAAAAACTGTTTTTT
.,TRBJ2-1,many,TRBV2,CASSIAGGEQFF,TGTGCCAGCAGTATAGCCGGGGGCGAGCAGTTCTTC
TRBD2,TRBJ2-5,.,TRBV29-1,CSVDGMREYKQEAQYF,TGCAGCGTTGACGGTATGCGGGAGTACAAGCAAGAGGCCCAGTACTTC
.,TRBJ1-5,.,TRBV12-3/TRBV12-4,CASSLEQLGMLDNSNQPQHF,TGTGCCAGCAGTTTAGAGCAGTTAGGAATGTTAGATAATAGCAATCAGCCCCAGCATTTT
.,TRBJ1-6,.,TRBV20-1,CSAPGMGNSPLHF,TGCAGTGCTCCCGGGATGGGTAATTCACCCCTCCACTTT
.,TRBJ1-2,many,TRBV12-3/TRBV12-4,CASSLHGGGGKANYGYTF,TGTGCCAGCAGTTTACATGGGGGGGGTGGGAAAGCTAACTATGGCTACACCTTC
TRBD1,TRBJ1-2,.,TRBV5-4,CAGSLQGEGRGGYTF,TGTGCCGGCAGCTTACAGGGGGAGGGCCGGGGTGGCTACACCTTC
TRBD1,TRBJ2-7,once,TRBV4-1,CASSQVRGQLYEQYF,TGCGCCAGCAGCCAAGTTAGGGGGCAGCTCTACGAGCAGTACTTC
.,TRBJ2-3,.,TRBV7-8,CASSPQEGGGGTGTQFF,TGTGCCAGCAGCCCCCAAGAGGGGGGAGGGGGCACAGGTACGCAGTTTTTT
.,TRBJ1-1,.,TRBV24-1,CASSPPLANTEAFF,TGTGCCAGCAGCCCCCCACTGGCGAACACTGAAGCTTTCTTT
.,TRBJ2-3,.,TRBV24-1,CATSESFTTSTDTQYF,TGTGCCACCAGTGAGTCTTTCACAACTAGCACAGATACGCAGTATTTT
.,TRBJ1-5,.,TRBV4-1,CASSQDGYSNQPQHF,TGCGCCAGCAGCCAAGATGGCTATAGCAATCAGCCCCAGCATTTT
.,TRBJ2-7,.,TRBV7-3,CASSLYQGDEQYF,TGTGCTAGCAGCTTATATCAAGGGGACGAGCAGTACTTC
.,TRBJ2-7,few,TRBV7-2,CASSQEGGREQYF,TGTGCCAGCAGCCAGGAAGGGGGGCGGGAGCAGTACTTC
TRBD1,TRBJ2-7,.,TRBV2,CASSQLRPGQSREQYF,TGTGCCAGCAGTCAATTAAGACCGGGACAGTCGAGAGAGCAGTACTTC
.,TRBJ1-1,.,TRBV29-1,CSSLGIDRNDEAFF,TGCAGCAGTTTAGGCATAGACAGGAACGACGAAGCTTTCTTT
TRBD2,TRBJ2-5,.,TRBV10-2,CASSQRDSQGGTQYF,TGCGCCAGCAGTCAGCGGGACTCCCAGGGTGGGACCCAGTACTTC
TRBD1,TRBJ2-7,.,TRBV5-1,CASSQATGLEEQYF,TGCGCCAGCAGCCAGGCGACAGGGCTGGAGGAGCAGTACTTC
TRBD1,TRBJ1-3,few,TRBV7-3,CASSSAGGIGNTIYF,TGTGCCAGCAGCTCAGCAGGGGGCATTGGAAACACCATATATTTT
TRBD2,TRBJ2-1,few,TRBV6-4,CASSEGLAGLNEQFF,TGTGCCAGCAGTGAGGGACTAGCGGGGTTAAATGAGCAGTTCTTC
TRBD2,TRBJ2-5,.,TRBV25-1,CASSEWGLAGDETQYF,TGTGCCAGCAGTGAATGGGGGCTAGCGGGAGACGAAACCCAGTACTTC
TRBD2,TRBJ2-5,.,TRBV10-3,CAISESFSGGQETQYF,TGTGCCATCAGTGAGTCGTTTAGCGGGGGCCAAGAGACCCAGTACTTC
.,TRBJ1-5,many,TRBV6-6,CASSTPGLNQPQHF,TGTGCCAGCAGTACGCCAGGTCTCAATCAGCCCCAGCATTTT
TRBD1,TRBJ1-1,many,TRBV7-2,CASSLAGGAGSEAFF,TGTGCCAGCAGCTTAGCAGGGGGCGCGGGTTCTGAAGCTTTCTTT
.,TRBJ1-5,.,TRBV20-1,CSANQGTNQPQHF,TGCAGTGCTAATCAGGGGACCAATCAGCCCCAGCATTTT
.,TRBJ2-2,.,TRBV19,CASRENTGELFF,TGTGCCAGCCGCGAGAACACCGGGGAGCTGTTTTTT
TRBD1,TRBJ1-1,many,TRBV5-1,CASSLGTGDTEAFF,TGCGCCAGCAGCTTGGGGACAGGGGATACTGAAGCTTTCTTT
TRBD2,TRBJ2-1,.,TRBV9,CASSAGWASGYNEQFF,TGTGCCAGCAGCGCGGGGTGGGCTAGCGGCTACAATGAGCAGTTCTTC
.,TRBJ2-3,many,TRBV12-3/TRBV12-4,CASSLSIGEGTDTQYF,TGTGCCAGCAGTTTAAGTATCGGTGAGGGCACAGATACGCAGTATTTT